The 16 T cell receptor beta chains below all came from one sample that was sequenced in a study of chemoradiotherapy in HPV16-positive cancers. Here immunoSEQ multiplex PCR was the method, and the copy in TCRdb shows in-frame clones only, minus some. The table lists several thousand clones, about 80% of them singletons. The source was tumor tissue, collected from a patient who underwent chemoradiotherapy. Source of these receptors: a human donor with HPV-associated anogenital cancer.

The chain has TRBV19 and TRBJ2-7, with D possibly matching TRBD1 (5 bases). The CDR3 consists of 16 residues. Trimming stripped 1 base from V and 3 bases from J, with 16 bases between. CDR1 LNHDA and CDR2 SQIVND come from the germline V gene (reference sequence). The CDR3 region is CASSIAGRVGLYEQYF. The CDR3 DNA follows: TGTGCCAGTAGTATAGCGGGCAGGGTGGGCCTCTACGAGCAGTACTTC.

J is TRBJ1-2 and V is TRBV5-1; a possible D gene is TRBD1 (6 bases). V lost 3 bases to trimming and J lost 2 bases, with 17 bases between them. The V gene's germline CDR1 is SGHRS and CDR2 YFSETQ. There are 16 residues in the CDR3. The CDR3 DNA reads as TGCGCCAGCAGCTCCTCGGGAGGGGGGACAAACTATGGCTACACCTTC. It encodes CASSSSGGGTNYGYTF.

This chain connects TRBV4-1 to TRBJ2-3; 10 nucleotides align to TRBD1. Trimming cost V 1 base and J 2 bases; bases outside gene matches: 6. The CDR3 consists of 17 residues. CDR1 is MGHRA and CDR2 is YSYEKL in the germline V gene. As DNA, the CDR3 is TGCGCCAGCAGCCAAGTTAGCGGGACAGGGGACACAGATACGCAGTATTTT. Encoded protein: CASSQVSGTGDTDTQYF.

The chain employs TRBV11-3 and TRBJ2-3; D possibly corresponds to TRBD2 (5 bases). In germline, CDR1 is SGHNT, CDR2 YENEEA. The ends were cut back, 6 bases at V and 2 bases at J, with 18 bases in the middle. CDR3 length equals 16 residues. The CDR3: CASSLRSAGSTDTQYF. Written as DNA, the CDR3 is TGTGCCAGCAGTCTTAGATCCGCGGGCTCCACAGATACGCAGTATTTT.

This chain uses TRBV27 with TRBJ1-6; TRBD1 aligns across 9 bases. Germline V lookup: CDR1 MNHEY, CDR2 SMNVEV (reference sequence). V shed 6 bases and J 7 bases; nucleotides not matched to a gene: 7. This CDR3 comprises 15 residues. The CDR3 here is CASRAGTGQNSPLHF. The CDR3 bases are TGTGCCAGCAGAGCCGGGACAGGGCAGAATTCACCCCTCCACTTT.

This clone is a singleton in its sample. CDR3 loop: CAWSEGLSGANVLTF. Here the CDR3 DNA reads TGTGCCTGGAGTGAGGGACTTTCTGGGGCCAACGTCCTGACTTTC. The genes are TRBV30 and TRBJ2-6; weak D call: TRBD2 (6 bases). The CDR3 is 15 residues long. Deletions cut 1 base from V and 1 base from J, with 8 bases between. Germline lookup yields CDR1 GTSNPN and CDR2 SVGIG (reference sequence).

The chain joins TRBV29-1 to TRBJ1-1, with D possibly TRBD1 on 6 matching bases. CDR1 and CDR2 (germline): SQVTM, ANQGSEA. This CDR3 has 15 residues. Trimming shortened V by 4 bases and J by 4 bases, and 19 bases separated the two germline ends. CDR3 residues: CSVADRPSGGTEAFF. Here the CDR3 DNA reads TGCAGCGTTGCCGACAGGCCTTCGGGAGGCACTGAAGCTTTCTTT.

The gene calls are TRBV10-1 and TRBJ2-7; D gene unclear. Germline V CDR1 and CDR2: WNHNN, SYGVQD (reference sequence). CDR3 length: 17 amino acids. V gave up 7 bases and J gave up 3 bases, with 25 bases separating them. For the CDR3, the DNA is TGCGCCAGCAAGGTCAACCCGAGGCGCCTAGGGCACTACGAGCAGTACTTC. It is translated as CASKVNPRRLGHYEQYF.

V gene TRBV9 combines with J gene TRBJ2-3; 8 bases are a match to TRBD2. Trimming took 0 bases from V and 0 from J; bases not matched to a gene: 9. CDR3 length: 18 residues. Germline V lookup: CDR1 SGDLS, CDR2 YYNGEE. The DNA for the CDR3 is TGTGCCAGCAGCGTAGCCCCGGGAGGGGGGGATAGCACAGATACGCAGTATTTT. Its translation: CASSVAPGGGDSTDTQYF.

The CDR3 DNA follows: TGTGCCAGTAGTATGGGCGAGCCCTTTAATAATTCACCCCTCCACTTT. This gives the protein CASSMGEPFNNSPLHF. The chain recombines TRBV19 with TRBJ1-6; D is undetermined. This CDR3 comprises 16 residues. Per germline, CDR1 LNHDA and CDR2 SQIVND (reference sequence). V gave up 3 bases and J gave up 5 bases, with 14 bases separating them.

The chain links TRBV5-1 to TRBJ1-2; TRBD1 matches 7 bases. In germline, CDR1 is SGHRS, CDR2 YFSETQ. The CDR3 is 15 residues long. V trimming: 2 bases; J trimming: 2 bases; junction bases outside the gene matches: 6. CDR3 sequence (DNA): TGCGCCAGCAGCTTCAAAGGGGGCGGCAACTATGGCTACACCTTC. Residues: CASSFKGGGNYGYTF.

The chain is built from TRBV5-1 and TRBJ1-4, with 11 bases matching TRBD1. The ends lost 4 bases at V and 2 bases at J; junction bases unmatched: 10. Looked up from germline, CDR1 is SGHRS and CDR2 is YFSETQ. The CDR3 is 18 amino acids. The CDR3 coding sequence is TGCGCCAGCAGCGCCGGGACAGGGGGATCCCTCACTAATGAAAAACTGTTTTTT. Translated: CASSAGTGGSLTNEKLFF.

The CDR3 nucleotides read TGTGCCAGCACTACGCGGGGGGATAATGAAAAACTGTTTTTT. Translated, it gives CASTTRGDNEKLFF. V gene TRBV2 combines with J gene TRBJ1-4, with TRBD1 as a possible D gene (5 bases). V was trimmed by 7 bases and J by 4 bases, leaving 13 bases between them. This CDR3 has 14 residues. Looked up from germline, CDR1 is SNHLY and CDR2 is FYNNEI.

The chain uses TRBV5-1 and TRBJ2-3; D is unresolved. V lost 6 bases and J lost 0, with 11 bases in between. The CDR3 spans 14 residues. Germline loops: CDR1 SGHRS, CDR2 YFSETQ. The CDR3, as DNA: TGCGCCAGCAAAGACTGGGGAAGCACAGATACGCAGTATTTT. Protein product: CASKDWGSTDTQYF.

This chain links TRBV28 with TRBJ1-5; D not resolved. The CDR3 covers 14 residues. The germline gives CDR1 MDHEN, CDR2 SYDVKM. With 2 bases removed from V and 9 bases from J, the gap between germline ends came to 14 bases. CDR3 nucleotide sequence: TGTGCCAGCAGTTTAAATAATTGGTCGGGGCCCCAGCATTTT. It yields the protein CASSLNNWSGPQHF.

This clone was seen more than once but under ten times. The V and J genes are TRBV4-1 and TRBJ1-4, with 9 bases lining up with TRBD1. In germline, CDR1 is MGHRA, CDR2 YSYEKL. The ends lost 0 bases at V and 0 bases at J; junction bases unmatched: 2. The CDR3 consists of 17 residues. CDR3 residues: CASSQEQGAATNEKLFF. As DNA, the CDR3 is TGCGCCAGCAGCCAAGAACAGGGGGCTGCAACTAATGAAAAACTGTTTTTT.